This T cell receptor (beta chain) was recovered during a study of OX40 agonist ivuxolimab in advanced cancers. Germline CDR1 MNHEY, CDR2 SVGAGI. V lost 3 bases and J lost 5, with 14 bases in between. This CDR3 has 14 amino acids. Sequenced by immunoSEQ multiplex PCR; TCRdb stores in-frame clones only, minus some. The sample shows 15,000 to 25,000 clones, 68% of them seen only once. The V and J genes are TRBV6-5 and TRBJ2-7; the D gene is possibly TRBD1 (8 bases). The sequence came from an adult with an advanced solid tumor such as melanoma, head and neck, liver or kidney cancer. The sequenced sample was CD4+ or CD8+ T cells sorted from blood, obtained in a trial of the OX40 agonist ivuxolimab. The chain's CDR3 is CASSYTGGVDEQYF. The CDR3 DNA reads TGTGCCAGCAGTTATACAGGGGGGGTTGACGAGCAGTACTTC.